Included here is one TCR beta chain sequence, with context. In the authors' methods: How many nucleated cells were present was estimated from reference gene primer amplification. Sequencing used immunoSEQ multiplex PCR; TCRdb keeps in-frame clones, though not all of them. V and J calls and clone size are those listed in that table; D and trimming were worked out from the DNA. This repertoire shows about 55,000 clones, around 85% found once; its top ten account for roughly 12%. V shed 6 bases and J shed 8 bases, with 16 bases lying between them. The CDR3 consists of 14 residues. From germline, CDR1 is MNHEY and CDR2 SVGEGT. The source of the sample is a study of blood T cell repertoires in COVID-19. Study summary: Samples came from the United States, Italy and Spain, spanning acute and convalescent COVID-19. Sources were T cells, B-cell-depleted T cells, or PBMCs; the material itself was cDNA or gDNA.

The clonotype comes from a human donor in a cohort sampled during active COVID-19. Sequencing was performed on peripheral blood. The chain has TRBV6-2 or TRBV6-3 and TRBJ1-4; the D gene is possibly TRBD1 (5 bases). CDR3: CASSDRGGKEKLFF. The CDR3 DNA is TGTGCCAGCAGCGATCGGGGGGGGAAAGAAAAACTGTTTTTT.